This T cell receptor (beta chain) was captured by sequencing in a study of cytomegalovirus exposure and HLA in healthy donors. PCR involved 60 Vbeta and 13 Jbeta primers. Sequencing was performed with immunoSEQ multiplex PCR; in TCRdb, only in-frame clones are kept and a portion is missing. Of some 110,000 clones in the sample, 60% to 80% were seen once. V was clipped by 4 bases and J by 4 bases; unmatched bases: 7. Germline lookup yields CDR1 SGHNT and CDR2 YYREEE (reference sequence). The CDR3 covers 15 residues. This clone was found a few times. The source is a man between 45 and 60 years old in good health and CMV-seropositive. The chain recombines TRBV5-4 with TRBJ2-3, with 9 bases aligning to TRBD2. Sequencing was done on a sample of PBMCs. The CDR3 DNA reads TGTGCCAGCAGCCTCAAGCGGGGGGCAGCAGATACGCAGTATTTT. Protein product: CASSLKRGAADTQYF.